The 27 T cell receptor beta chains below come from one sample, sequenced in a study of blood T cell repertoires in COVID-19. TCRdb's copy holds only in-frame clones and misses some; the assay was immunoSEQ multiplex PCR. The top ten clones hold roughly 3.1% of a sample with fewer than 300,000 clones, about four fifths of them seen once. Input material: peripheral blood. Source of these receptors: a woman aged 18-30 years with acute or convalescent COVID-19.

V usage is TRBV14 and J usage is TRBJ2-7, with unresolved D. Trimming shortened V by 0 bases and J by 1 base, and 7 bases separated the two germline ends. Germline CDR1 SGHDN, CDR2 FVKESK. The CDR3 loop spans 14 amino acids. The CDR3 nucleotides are TGTGCCAGCAGCCAAGAGTCATTTTCCTACGAGCAGTACTTC. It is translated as CASSQESFSYEQYF.

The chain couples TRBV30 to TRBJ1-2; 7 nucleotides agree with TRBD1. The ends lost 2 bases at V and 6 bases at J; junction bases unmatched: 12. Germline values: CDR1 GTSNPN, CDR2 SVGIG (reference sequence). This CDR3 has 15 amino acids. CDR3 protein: CAWSTMEGGIDGYTF. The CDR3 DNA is TGTGCCTGGAGTACGATGGAAGGGGGCATCGATGGCTACACCTTC.

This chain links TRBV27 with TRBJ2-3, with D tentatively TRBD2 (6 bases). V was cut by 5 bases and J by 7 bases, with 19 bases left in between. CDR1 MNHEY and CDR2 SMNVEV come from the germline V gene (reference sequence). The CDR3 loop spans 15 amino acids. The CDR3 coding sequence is TGTGCCAGCAGTGCCGACGGGAGTCGGTACAATACGCAGTATTTT. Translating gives CASSADGSRYNTQYF.

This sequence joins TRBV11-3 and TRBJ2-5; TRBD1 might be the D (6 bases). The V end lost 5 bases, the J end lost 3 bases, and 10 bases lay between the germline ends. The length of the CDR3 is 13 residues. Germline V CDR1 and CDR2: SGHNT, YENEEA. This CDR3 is CASSQWTEETQYF. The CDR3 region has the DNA TGTGCCAGCAGCCAATGGACAGAAGAGACCCAGTACTTC.

The CDR3 reads CASTGPNTEAFF. CDR3 DNA sequence: TGTGCCAGCACAGGGCCGAACACTGAAGCTTTCTTT. The chain joins TRBV18 to TRBJ1-1, with D possibly being TRBD1 (6 bases). V lost 8 bases to trimming and J lost 1 base, with 8 bases between them. CDR1 and CDR2 (germline): KGHSH, LQKENI. This CDR3 is 12 amino acids long.

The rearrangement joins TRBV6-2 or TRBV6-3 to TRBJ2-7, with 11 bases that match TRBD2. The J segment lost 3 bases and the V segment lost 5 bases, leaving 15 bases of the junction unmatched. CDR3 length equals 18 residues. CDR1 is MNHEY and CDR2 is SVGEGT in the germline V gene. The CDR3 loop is CASSPTGTSGETNYEQYF. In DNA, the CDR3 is TGTGCCAGCAGTCCAACCGGGACTAGCGGAGAGACGAACTACGAGCAGTACTTC.

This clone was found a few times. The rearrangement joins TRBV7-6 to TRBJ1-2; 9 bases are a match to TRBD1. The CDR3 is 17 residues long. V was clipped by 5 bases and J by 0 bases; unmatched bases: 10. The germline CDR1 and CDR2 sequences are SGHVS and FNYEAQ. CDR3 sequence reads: CASSRTTGGLSNYGYTF. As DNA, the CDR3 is TGTGCCAGCAGCAGGACTACAGGGGGCCTTTCTAACTATGGCTACACCTTC.

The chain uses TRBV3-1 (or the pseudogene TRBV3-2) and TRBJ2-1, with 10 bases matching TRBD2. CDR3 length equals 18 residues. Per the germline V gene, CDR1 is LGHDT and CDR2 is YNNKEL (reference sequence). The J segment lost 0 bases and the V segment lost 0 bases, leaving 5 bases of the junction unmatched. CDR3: CASSQDLLAGASYNEQFF. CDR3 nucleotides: TGTGCCAGCAGCCAAGATTTGCTAGCGGGAGCCTCCTACAATGAGCAGTTCTTC.

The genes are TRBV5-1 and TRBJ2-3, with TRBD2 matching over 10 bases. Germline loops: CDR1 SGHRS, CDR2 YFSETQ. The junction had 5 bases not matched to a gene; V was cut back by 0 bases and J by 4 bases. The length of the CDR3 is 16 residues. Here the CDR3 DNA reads TGCGCCAGCAGCTTGGTCAGCGGGAGGGGCGCAGATACGCAGTATTTT. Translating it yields CASSLVSGRGADTQYF.

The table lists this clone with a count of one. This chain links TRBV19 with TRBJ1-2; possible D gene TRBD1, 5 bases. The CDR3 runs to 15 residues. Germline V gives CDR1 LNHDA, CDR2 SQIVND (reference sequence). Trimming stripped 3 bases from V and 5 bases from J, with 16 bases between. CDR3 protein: CASSMPGSMGYGYTF. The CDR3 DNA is TGTGCCAGTAGTATGCCAGGGTCCATGGGGTATGGCTACACCTTC.

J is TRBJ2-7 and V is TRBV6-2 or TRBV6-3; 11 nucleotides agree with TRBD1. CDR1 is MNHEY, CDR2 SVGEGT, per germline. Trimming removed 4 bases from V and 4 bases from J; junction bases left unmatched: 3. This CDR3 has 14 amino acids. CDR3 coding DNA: TGTGCCAGCAGTTTGGGACAGGGGGGTTACGAGCAGTACTTC. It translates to CASSLGQGGYEQYF.

CDR3 nucleotide sequence: TGTGCCAGCAGACCACAGGGGGTAGGAGATACGCAGTATTTT. This encodes CASRPQGVGDTQYF. The chain combines TRBV6-5 with TRBJ2-3; TRBD1 matches at 8 bases. Looked up from germline, CDR1 is MNHEY and CDR2 is SVGAGI. This CDR3 is built from 14 residues. V lost 6 bases to trimming and J lost 5 bases; unmatched junction nucleotides: 7.

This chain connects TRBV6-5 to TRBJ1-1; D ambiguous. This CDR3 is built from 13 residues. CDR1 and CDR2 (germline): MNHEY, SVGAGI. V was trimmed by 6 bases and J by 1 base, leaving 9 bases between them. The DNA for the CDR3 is TGTGCCAGCAGCGCACACAGGAACACTGAAGCTTTCTTT. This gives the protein CASSAHRNTEAFF.

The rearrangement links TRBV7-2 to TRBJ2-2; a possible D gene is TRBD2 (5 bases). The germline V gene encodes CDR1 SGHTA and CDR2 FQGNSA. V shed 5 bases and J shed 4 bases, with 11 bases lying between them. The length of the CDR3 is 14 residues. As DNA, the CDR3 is TGTGCCAGCAGCACCTTTCGGGGCACCGGGGAGCTGTTTTTT. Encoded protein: CASSTFRGTGELFF.

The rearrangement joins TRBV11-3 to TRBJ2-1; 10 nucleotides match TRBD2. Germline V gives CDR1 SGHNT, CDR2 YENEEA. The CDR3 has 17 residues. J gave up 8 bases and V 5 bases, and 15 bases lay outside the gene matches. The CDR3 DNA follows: TGTGCCAGCAGCCCCTCGAGTCTAGCGGGAGAAGGACATGAGCAGTTCTTC. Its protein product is CASSPSSLAGEGHEQFF.

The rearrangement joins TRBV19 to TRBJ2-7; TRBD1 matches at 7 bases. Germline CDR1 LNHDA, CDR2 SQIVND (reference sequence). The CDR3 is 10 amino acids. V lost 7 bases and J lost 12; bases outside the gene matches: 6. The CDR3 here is CASTNRGGYF. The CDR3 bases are TGTGCCAGTACCAACAGGGGTGGGTACTTC.

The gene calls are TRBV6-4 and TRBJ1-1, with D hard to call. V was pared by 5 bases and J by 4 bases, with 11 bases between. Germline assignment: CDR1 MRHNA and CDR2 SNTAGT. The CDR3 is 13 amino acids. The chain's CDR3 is CASSPGLGTEAFF. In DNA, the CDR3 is TGTGCCAGCAGTCCCGGACTCGGCACTGAAGCTTTCTTT.

CDR3 nucleotide sequence: TGTGCCAGCAGCGAGGGACAGCTATACTATAATTCACCCCTCCACTTT. It yields the protein CASSEGQLYYNSPLHF. The chain couples TRBV9 to TRBJ1-6; TRBD1 agrees at 7 bases. Unmatched junction bases numbered 6, after V lost 3 bases and J lost 3 bases. The germline gives CDR1 SGDLS, CDR2 YYNGEE. This CDR3 spans 16 amino acids.

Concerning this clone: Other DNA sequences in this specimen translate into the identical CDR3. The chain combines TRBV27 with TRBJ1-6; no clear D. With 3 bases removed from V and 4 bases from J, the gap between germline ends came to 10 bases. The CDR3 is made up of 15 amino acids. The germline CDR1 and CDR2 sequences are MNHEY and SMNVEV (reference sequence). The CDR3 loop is CASSFVVPYNSPLHF. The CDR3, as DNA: TGTGCCAGCAGTTTCGTCGTTCCTTATAATTCACCCCTCCACTTT.

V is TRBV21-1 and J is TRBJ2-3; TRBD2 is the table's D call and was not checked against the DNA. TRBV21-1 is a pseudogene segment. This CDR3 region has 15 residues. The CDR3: CASSKPSGSPDTQYF. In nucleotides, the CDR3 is TGTGCCAGCAGCAAGCCTAGCGGGAGCCCAGATACGCAGTATTTT.

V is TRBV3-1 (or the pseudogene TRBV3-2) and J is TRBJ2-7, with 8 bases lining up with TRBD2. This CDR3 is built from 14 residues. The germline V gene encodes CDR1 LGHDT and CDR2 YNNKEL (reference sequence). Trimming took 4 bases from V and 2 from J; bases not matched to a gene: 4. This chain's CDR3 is CASSPGLDTYEQYF. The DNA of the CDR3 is TGTGCCAGCAGCCCGGGACTAGATACCTACGAGCAGTACTTC.

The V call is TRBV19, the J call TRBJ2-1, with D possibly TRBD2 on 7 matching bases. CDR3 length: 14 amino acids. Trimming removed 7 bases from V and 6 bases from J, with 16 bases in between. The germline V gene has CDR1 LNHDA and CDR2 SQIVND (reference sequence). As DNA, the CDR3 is TGTGCCAGTAACTCACAGGGAGGGATCAATGAGCAGTTCTTC. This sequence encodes CASNSQGGINEQFF.

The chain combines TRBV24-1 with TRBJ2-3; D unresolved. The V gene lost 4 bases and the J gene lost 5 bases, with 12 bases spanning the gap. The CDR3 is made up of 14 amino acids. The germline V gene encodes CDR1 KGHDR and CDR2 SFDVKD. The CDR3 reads CATSDPRAGDTQYF. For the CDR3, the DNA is TGTGCCACCAGTGACCCCCGTGCAGGAGATACGCAGTATTTT.

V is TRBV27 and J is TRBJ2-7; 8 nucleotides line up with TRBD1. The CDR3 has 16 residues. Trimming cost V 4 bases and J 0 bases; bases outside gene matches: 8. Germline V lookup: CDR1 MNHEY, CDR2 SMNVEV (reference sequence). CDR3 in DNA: TGTGCCAGCAGTTCACCAAACGGACAGGGCTCCTACGAGCAGTACTTC. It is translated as CASSSPNGQGSYEQYF.

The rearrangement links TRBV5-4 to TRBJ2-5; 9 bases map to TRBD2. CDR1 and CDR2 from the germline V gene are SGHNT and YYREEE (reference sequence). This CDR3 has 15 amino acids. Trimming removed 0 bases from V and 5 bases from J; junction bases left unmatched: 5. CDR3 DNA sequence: TGTGCCAGCAGCTTGGGGGGGACTAGCCGGGAGACCCAGTACTTC. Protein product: CASSLGGTSRETQYF.

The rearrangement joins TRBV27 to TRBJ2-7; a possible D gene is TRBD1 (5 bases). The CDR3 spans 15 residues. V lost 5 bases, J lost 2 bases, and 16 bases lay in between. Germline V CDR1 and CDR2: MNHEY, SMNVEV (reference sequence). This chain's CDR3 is CASSPDSFYPYEQYF. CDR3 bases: TGTGCCAGCAGTCCCGACAGCTTCTACCCCTACGAGCAGTACTTC.

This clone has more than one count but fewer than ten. CDR3 DNA sequence: TGTGCCAGCAGCTTATATGATAGCGGGCTTTACGAGCAGTACTTC. This gives the protein CASSLYDSGLYEQYF. J is TRBJ2-7 and V is TRBV7-2; 7 positions agree with TRBD2. CDR1 SGHTA and CDR2 FQGNSA come from the germline V gene. The CDR3 consists of 15 residues. The trim removed 2 bases at V and 4 bases at J, leaving 8 bases unmatched.